Each of the 17 T cell receptor beta chains below was sequenced from the same sample in a study of Ad26.COV2.S vaccination and SARS-CoV-2 variants. Treatment meaning: roughly 20 received Ad26.COV2.S at low or high dose, single or two shots; 5 received placebo; per-sample allocation not given. Vaccine and placebo recipients were sampled on day 63 after the first injection. This table comes from immunoSEQ multiplex PCR, and its TCRdb copy is limited to in-frame clones, with some not included. Of 500,000 or so clones listed, roughly nine tenths are singletons. The sample in question was peripheral blood, obtained in a trial of Ad26.COV2.S vaccine versus placebo. The receptors derive from a person aged 18 to 59 who received the Ad26.COV2.S COVID-19 vaccine or a placebo.

The chain joins TRBV5-4 to TRBJ2-1, with D perhaps being TRBD1 or TRBD2 (6 bases each). The CDR3 is made up of 16 amino acids. The ends were cut back, 1 base at V and 0 bases at J, with 11 bases in the middle. Germline loops: CDR1 SGHNT, CDR2 YYREEE (reference sequence). CDR3 residues: CASSLFGGVSYNEQFF. CDR3 coding DNA: TGTGCCAGCAGCTTGTTCGGGGGCGTCTCCTACAATGAGCAGTTCTTC.

J is TRBJ2-1 and V is TRBV7-2; 13 positions agree with TRBD2. Germline V CDR1 and CDR2: SGHTA, FQGNSA. J was trimmed by 0 bases and V by 5 bases; bases with no gene match: 4. The CDR3 loop spans 17 amino acids. CDR3 sequence (DNA): TGTGCCAGCAGCCGGACTAGCGGGGGAAGCTCCTACAATGAGCAGTTCTTC. This translates into CASSRTSGGSSYNEQFF.

This chain uses TRBV5-1 with TRBJ1-3; possible D gene TRBD1, 6 bases. This CDR3 contains 15 residues. Germline V gives CDR1 SGHRS, CDR2 YFSETQ. V lost 4 bases to trimming and J lost 0 bases, with 11 bases between them. CDR3 nucleotide sequence: TGCGCCAGCAGCCCCGGGACACACTCTGGAAACACCATATATTTT. The encoded protein is CASSPGTHSGNTIYF.

The rearrangement uses TRBV6-5 and TRBJ1-2; D uncertain. Looked up from germline, CDR1 is MNHEY and CDR2 is SVGAGI. The length of the CDR3 is 13 residues. With 4 bases removed from V and 8 bases from J, the gap between germline ends came to 14 bases. The DNA for the CDR3 is TGTGCCAGCAGTTCCGGGCCCTCACGGGGCTACACCTTC. Its protein product is CASSSGPSRGYTF.

The chain recombines TRBV30 with TRBJ1-3; tentatively, D is TRBD1 (5 bases). The CDR3 has 15 residues. Germline V CDR1 and CDR2: GTSNPN, SVGIG (reference sequence). Trimming removed 0 bases at V and 6 bases at J, with 15 bases between. CDR3 coding DNA: TGTGCCTGGAGTGTTGGGGGTCCGGTTGTAAACACCATATATTTT. Translation: CAWSVGGPVVNTIYF.

The chain uses TRBV18 and TRBJ2-5; D is perhaps TRBD1 (5 bases). Germline V gives CDR1 KGHSH, CDR2 LQKENI. The CDR3 totals 13 residues. Between the trimmed V and J ends, which lost 8 bases and 2 bases, there was a span of 12 bases. CDR3 sequence (DNA): TGTGCCAGCCTGCAGGGTATGCAAGAGACCCAGTACTTC. This gives the protein CASLQGMQETQYF.

J is TRBJ2-7 and V is TRBV5-1; a possible D gene is TRBD2 (7 bases). The germline V gene encodes CDR1 SGHRS and CDR2 YFSETQ. With 1 base removed from V and 3 bases from J, the gap between germline ends came to 20 bases. The CDR3 length is 17 residues. Written as DNA, the CDR3 is TGCGCCAGCAGCTTGAACCTCGGGGAGGGACAAAGCTACGAGCAGTACTTC. Protein product: CASSLNLGEGQSYEQYF.

The rearrangement joins TRBV5-1 to TRBJ2-1, with D perhaps TRBD2 (5 bases). This CDR3 spans 13 amino acids. CDR1 is SGHRS and CDR2 is YFSETQ in the germline V gene. Trimming pared 5 bases from V and 8 bases from J, leaving 14 bases between. DNA for the CDR3: TGCGCCAGCAGGAGGGAAGATGCTTATGAGCAGTTCTTC. This translates into CASRREDAYEQFF.

The chain joins TRBV18 to TRBJ2-5; unclear D gene. Trimming took 1 base from V and 2 from J, leaving 11 bases between them. The CDR3 loop spans 15 amino acids. Germline V gene lookup returns CDR1 KGHSH and CDR2 LQKENI. The CDR3 region has the DNA TGTGCCAGCTCACCACGGAGCCGGTCTCAAGAGACCCAGTACTTC. This translates into CASSPRSRSQETQYF.

This chain connects TRBV9 to TRBJ2-2, with 14 bases fitting TRBD2. There are 17 residues in the CDR3. V was pared by 2 bases and J by 4 bases, with 4 bases of the junction left unmatched. CDR1 and CDR2 from the germline V gene are SGDLS and YYNGEE. The CDR3 DNA reads TGTGCCAGCAGCGTCAGGACTAGCGGGAGGAGCACCGGGGAGCTGTTTTTT. Translating it yields CASSVRTSGRSTGELFF.

The J gene is TRBJ1-6, the V gene TRBV7-2; no clear D gene. This CDR3 spans 13 amino acids. Germline lookup yields CDR1 SGHTA and CDR2 FQGNSA. V lost 1 base, J lost 8 bases, and 6 bases lay in between. In DNA, the CDR3 is TGTGCCAGCAGCTTAGGGCGGCATTCACCCCTCCACTTT. Protein: CASSLGRHSPLHF. Complete variable domain (other parts from reference TRBV7-2 and TRBJ1-6): GAGVSQSPSNKVTEKGKDVELRCDPISGHTALYWYRQSLGQGLEFLIYFQGNSAPDKSGLPSDRFSAERTGGSVSTLTIQRTQQEDSAVYLCASSLGRHSPLHFGNGTRLTVT.

This chain joins TRBV3-1 (or the pseudogene TRBV3-2) and TRBJ2-1; D might be TRBD1 (5 bases). V lost 3 bases and J lost 10, with 13 bases in between. The V gene's germline CDR1 is LGHDT and CDR2 YNNKEL (reference sequence). This CDR3 comprises 13 residues. The CDR3 coding sequence is TGTGCCAGCAGCCAGGGCTTTAGGGGAGAGCAGTTCTTC. It codes for CASSQGFRGEQFF.

CDR3 coding DNA: TGTGCCTGGAGTGTAATCGGGGGTAGGGAGCCCCAGCATTTT. This encodes CAWSVIGGREPQHF. The V gene is TRBV30, the J gene TRBJ1-5; TRBD1 is a possible D gene (5 bases). The CDR3 covers 14 residues. Germline V gives CDR1 GTSNPN, CDR2 SVGIG (reference sequence). Trimming stripped 0 bases from V and 8 bases from J, with 14 bases between. Variable domain in full (rest from reference TRBV30 and TRBJ1-5): SQTIHQWPATLVQPVGSPLSLECTVEGTSNPNLYWYRQAAGRGLQLLFYSVGIGQISSEVPQNLSASRPQDRQFILSSKKLLLSDSGFYLCAWSVIGGREPQHFGDGTRLSIL.

The genes are TRBV5-4 and TRBJ2-1; D is ambiguous. Germline CDR1 reads SGHNT; CDR2 reads YYREEE (reference sequence). V was clipped by 0 bases and J by 9 bases, with 7 bases between them. The CDR3 is 12 amino acids. The CDR3 protein is CASSLGIAEQFF. As DNA, the CDR3 is TGTGCCAGCAGCTTGGGCATAGCTGAGCAGTTCTTC.

The gene calls are TRBV6-2 or TRBV6-3 and TRBJ1-5; D remains unclear. Germline V gene sequence: CDR1 MNHEY, CDR2 SVGEGT. V was shortened by 2 bases and J by 5 bases, with 4 bases between the two germline ends. The CDR3 consists of 12 residues. In nucleotides, the CDR3 is TGTGCCAGCAGTTACAGCTATCAGCCCCAGCATTTT. Protein sequence: CASSYSYQPQHF.

J is TRBJ2-3 and V is TRBV6-6, with TRBD1 matching over 7 bases. V trimming: 6 bases; J trimming: 6 bases; junction bases outside the gene matches: 15. The CDR3 covers 16 residues. Germline CDR1 and CDR2: MNHNY and SVGAGI (reference sequence). CDR3 protein: CASSYLTTGPRDTQYF. DNA of the CDR3: TGTGCCAGCAGCTATTTGACGACAGGGCCGCGGGATACGCAGTATTTT.

This clone was detected once. The J gene is TRBJ1-3, the V gene TRBV10-3; D not certain. The germline V gene has CDR1 ENHRY and CDR2 SYGVKD. The CDR3 spans 14 residues. Trimming removed 3 bases at V and 9 bases at J, with 15 bases between. The CDR3 region has the DNA TGTGCCATCAGTGAAGACTACGTGGTAGTCACCATATATTTT. Encoded protein: CAISEDYVVVTIYF.